Below are 29 T cell receptor beta chains sequenced from a single sample in a study of blood T cell repertoires in COVID-19. Sequencing used immunoSEQ multiplex PCR; TCRdb keeps in-frame clones, though not all of them. The table records 400,000 to 500,000 clones, about 88% of them present only once. Sequencing used PBMCs or T cells enriched from blood (not recorded which). These receptors came from a woman younger than 35 who had been exposed to COVID-19.

The rearrangement links TRBV6-6 to TRBJ2-3, with 8 bases lining up with TRBD1. The CDR3 length is 17 residues. Germline lookup yields CDR1 MNHNY and CDR2 SVGAGI (reference sequence). V was pared by 5 bases and J by 4 bases, with 14 bases of the junction left unmatched. The CDR3 DNA sequence: TGTGCCAGCAGTCCAAGTTCCATGGCAGGGGGCTCAGATACGCAGTATTTT. Its translation is CASSPSSMAGGSDTQYF.

The chain links TRBV2 to TRBJ1-2; D gene unclear. V shed 5 bases and J shed 0 bases, with 10 bases lying between them. The germline CDR1 and CDR2 sequences are SNHLY and FYNNEI. The CDR3 consists of 14 residues. CDR3 sequence reads: CASSPERANYGYTF. The CDR3 DNA follows: TGTGCCAGCAGTCCAGAGAGGGCTAACTATGGCTACACCTTC.

Only a few counts were recorded for this clone. The rearrangement uses TRBV6-5 and TRBJ2-3; 8 bases fit TRBD2. V lost 2 bases, J lost 6 bases, and 4 bases stayed unmatched. Germline V gene data show CDR1 as MNHEY and CDR2 as SVGAGI. The CDR3 is 14 residues long. The CDR3 is CASSYREGGDTQYF. In DNA form, the CDR3 reads TGTGCCAGCAGTTACCGGGAGGGGGGTGATACGCAGTATTTT.

This clone occurred once. V is TRBV3-1 (or the pseudogene TRBV3-2) and J is TRBJ2-7; 9 bases are shared with TRBD2. The CDR3 has 13 residues. The V gene's germline CDR1 is LGHDT and CDR2 YNNKEL (reference sequence). Unmatched junction bases numbered 4, after V lost 4 bases and J lost 6 bases. The CDR3 loop is CASSLAGVSEQYF. In DNA, the CDR3 is TGTGCCAGCAGCCTAGCGGGAGTCTCCGAGCAGTACTTC.

The chain uses TRBV28 and TRBJ1-2; no reliable D call. The CDR3 has 13 amino acids. The germline V gene encodes CDR1 MDHEN and CDR2 SYDVKM. V gave up 2 bases and J gave up 9 bases, with 13 bases separating them. This CDR3 is CASSLGPGRSYTF. CDR3 DNA: TGTGCCAGCAGTTTAGGTCCAGGCAGGAGCTACACCTTC.

This clone was detected a few times. The chain couples TRBV6-4 to TRBJ1-6, with D uncertain. The CDR3 runs 12 residues. V was clipped by 2 bases and J by 14 bases, with 10 bases between them. Germline CDR1 MRHNA, CDR2 SNTAGT. This CDR3 is CASSDESLTLHF. Here the CDR3 DNA reads TGTGCCAGCAGTGACGAATCCCTAACCCTCCACTTT.

This clone appeared a few times. The rearrangement links TRBV5-6 to TRBJ1-2; TRBD1 aligns across 7 bases. The germline V gene has CDR1 SGHDT and CDR2 YYEEEE. The CDR3 runs to 15 residues. Germline trimming cut 4 bases from V and 7 bases from J; bases unmatched to any gene: 13. This chain's CDR3 is CASSAQRDSFFGYTF. In DNA form, the CDR3 reads TGTGCCAGCAGCGCCCAACGGGACAGCTTTTTTGGCTACACCTTC.

The chain carries TRBV5-4 and TRBJ2-1; 9 bases are a match to TRBD2. The germline V gene encodes CDR1 SGHNT and CDR2 YYREEE (reference sequence). J lost 8 bases, V lost 2 bases, and 8 bases had no gene match. The CDR3 loop spans 15 amino acids. CDR3 loop: CASSLVAGGSYEQFF. Here the CDR3 DNA reads TGTGCCAGCAGCTTAGTGGCGGGAGGGTCTTATGAGCAGTTCTTC. Using reference TRBV5-4 and TRBJ2-1 for the parts outside the CDR3, the full variable domain is ETGVTQSPTHLIKTRGQQVTLRCSSQSGHNTVSWYQQALGQGPQFIFQYYREEENGRGNFPPRFSGLQFPNYSSELNVNALELDDSALYLCASSLVAGGSYEQFFGPGTRLTVL.

The chain combines TRBV5-1 with TRBJ2-3; 12 bases are a match to TRBD2. Germline lookup yields CDR1 SGHRS and CDR2 YFSETQ. The V gene end was trimmed by 8 bases and the J gene end by 0 bases; junction bases not matched to a gene: 10. This CDR3 is built from 17 residues. CDR3 protein: CASTRTSGIPSTDTQYF. The CDR3 DNA is TGCGCCAGTACTCGGACTAGCGGGATCCCTAGCACAGATACGCAGTATTTT.

This sequence joins TRBV30 and TRBJ2-1; the D gene is possibly TRBD2 (5 bases). Germline CDR1 reads GTSNPN; CDR2 reads SVGIG (reference sequence). Trimming stripped 4 bases from V and 5 bases from J, with 12 bases between. The CDR3 length is 13 residues. Here the CDR3 DNA reads TGTGCCTGGACCCGGGGTAACAACAATGAGCAGTTCTTC. It yields the protein CAWTRGNNNEQFF.

The V gene is TRBV9, the J gene TRBJ1-6, with 10 positions matching TRBD1. With 4 bases clipped from V and 9 bases from J, the junction kept 19 bases outside the gene matches. The CDR3 is 19 amino acids. Germline loops: CDR1 SGDLS, CDR2 YYNGEE. The CDR3 DNA sequence: TGTGCCAGCAGCTCCAGCCCCGGGACAGGGGCAGACGGGGGTTCACCCCTCCACTTT. Residues: CASSSSPGTGADGGSPLHF.

CDR3 loop: CASSRPGTGVLNNEQFF. CDR3 sequence (DNA): TGTGCCAGCAGCAGGCCCGGGACAGGCGTTTTAAACAATGAGCAGTTCTTC. V and J are TRBV21-1 and TRBJ2-1; the table names TRBD1, a call not compared with the DNA. TRBV21-1 is designated a pseudogene. CDR3 length equals 17 residues.

The chain carries TRBV27 and TRBJ1-6; D is unclear. Germline assignment: CDR1 MNHEY and CDR2 SMNVEV (reference sequence). V shed 0 bases and J shed 13 bases, with 16 bases lying between them. This CDR3 comprises 15 residues. CDR3 in amino acids: CASSLSVQAPRPLHF. Here the CDR3 DNA reads TGTGCCAGCAGTTTATCGGTGCAGGCGCCTCGGCCCCTCCACTTT.

This chain joins TRBV19 and TRBJ1-1, with 7 bases identical to TRBD1. The germline CDR1 and CDR2 sequences are LNHDA and SQIVND (reference sequence). The CDR3 runs to 15 residues. With 4 bases clipped from V and 5 bases from J, the junction kept 10 bases outside the gene matches. The CDR3 DNA follows: TGTGCCAGTAGTACCCGGGACAGCTTAGGGACTGAAGCTTTCTTT. It specifies CASSTRDSLGTEAFF. Full variable domain (rest looked up from reference TRBV19 and TRBJ1-1): DGGITQSPKYLFRKEGQNVTLSCEQNLNHDAMYWYRQDPGQGLRLIYYSQIVNDFQKGDIAEGYSVSREKKESFPLTVTSAQKNPTAFYLCASSTRDSLGTEAFFGQGTRLTVV.

V gene TRBV10-2 combines with J gene TRBJ2-2; 9 bases line up with TRBD2. V shed 5 bases, J shed 5 bases, and the junction held 9 bases outside the gene matches. This CDR3 contains 16 residues. The germline V gene has CDR1 WSHSY and CDR2 SAAADI. In DNA, the CDR3 is TGCGCCAGCAGTTGGCGGGAGGGCCGAGGGACCGGGGAGCTGTTTTTT. Amino acid sequence: CASSWREGRGTGELFF.

The J gene is TRBJ2-3, the V gene TRBV7-9; 11 positions match TRBD2. Germline CDR1 and CDR2: SEHNR and FQNEAQ (reference sequence). The CDR3 is 18 residues long. Trimming took 3 bases from V and 2 from J; bases not matched to a gene: 10. Here the CDR3 DNA reads TGTGCCAGCAGCTTCAGCAGTCTAGCGGGGGGACCCACAGATACGCAGTATTTT. This encodes CASSFSSLAGGPTDTQYF.

The chain recombines TRBV7-9 with TRBJ2-1; TRBD2 aligns across 15 bases. There are 19 residues in the CDR3. V was pared by 7 bases and J by 4 bases, with 14 bases of the junction left unmatched. Germline loops: CDR1 SEHNR, CDR2 FQNEAQ (reference sequence). The chain's CDR3 is CASTPGVGLAGGSYNEQFF. The DNA for the CDR3 is TGTGCCAGCACCCCGGGGGTGGGACTAGCGGGAGGATCGTACAATGAGCAGTTCTTC.

The J gene is TRBJ2-3, the V gene TRBV7-2; 12 nucleotides agree with TRBD2. J gave up 7 bases and V 5 bases, and 10 bases lay outside the gene matches. The CDR3 covers 16 residues. CDR1 and CDR2 from the germline V gene are SGHTA and FQGNSA. In nucleotides, the CDR3 is TGTGCCAGCAGCCCACGACTAGCGGGAGTCGGAAATACGCAGTATTTT. The encoded protein is CASSPRLAGVGNTQYF. Full variable domain (missing parts from reference TRBV7-2 and TRBJ2-3): GAGVSQSPSNKVTEKGKDVELRCDPISGHTALYWYRQSLGQGLEFLIYFQGNSAPDKSGLPSDRFSAERTGGSVSTLTIQRTQQEDSAVYLCASSPRLAGVGNTQYFGPGTRLTVL.

V and J are TRBV3-1 (or the pseudogene TRBV3-2) and TRBJ2-3; 14 nucleotides line up with TRBD2. V trimming: 0 bases; J trimming: 3 bases; junction bases outside the gene matches: 11. Germline lookup yields CDR1 LGHDT and CDR2 YNNKEL (reference sequence). The CDR3 runs 20 residues. The chain's CDR3 is CASSQDPTSGRANKTDTQYF. Here the CDR3 DNA reads TGTGCCAGCAGCCAAGATCCGACTAGCGGGAGGGCCAATAAGACAGATACGCAGTATTTT.

The rearrangement links TRBV27 to TRBJ2-5; 14 bases align to TRBD2. V shed 5 bases, J shed 2 bases, and the junction held 4 bases outside the gene matches. Germline loops: CDR1 MNHEY, CDR2 SMNVEV (reference sequence). The CDR3 covers 16 residues. The CDR3 here is CASSLRTSGGQETQYF. For the CDR3, the DNA is TGTGCCAGCAGTCTAAGGACTAGCGGGGGGCAAGAGACCCAGTACTTC.

CDR3 in DNA: TGTGCCAGTAGTATCGACTATGGCTGGGGCAATGAGCAGTTCTTC. Protein product: CASSIDYGWGNEQFF. The rearrangement joins TRBV19 to TRBJ2-1; D possibly corresponds to TRBD2 (5 bases). CDR3 length: 15 residues. Germline loops: CDR1 LNHDA, CDR2 SQIVND (reference sequence). V was pared by 3 bases and J by 6 bases, with 15 bases between. Together with reference TRBV19 and TRBJ2-1, the CDR3 gives the full variable domain: DGGITQSPKYLFRKEGQNVTLSCEQNLNHDAMYWYRQDPGQGLRLIYYSQIVNDFQKGDIAEGYSVSREKKESFPLTVTSAQKNPTAFYLCASSIDYGWGNEQFFGPGTRLTVL.

The rearrangement links TRBV11-2 to TRBJ2-7; 9 bases fit TRBD2. V dropped 5 bases and J dropped 1; count of bases not matched to a gene: 9. In germline, CDR1 is SGHAT, CDR2 FQNNGV. CDR3 size: 16 residues. In DNA, the CDR3 is TGTGCCAGCAGCCCTAGCGGGACTACTAAGTCCTACGAGCAGTACTTC. Amino acids: CASSPSGTTKSYEQYF.

The chain links TRBV7-8 to TRBJ1-1, with TRBD1 matching over 12 bases. V lost 1 base and J lost 2; bases outside the gene matches: 2. Germline V lookup: CDR1 SGHVS, CDR2 FQNEAQ. This CDR3 region has 16 residues. CDR3 nucleotide sequence: TGTGCCAGCAGCTTAGGGGACAGGGGGCTCAACACTGAAGCTTTCTTT. Translated, it gives CASSLGDRGLNTEAFF.

This clone showed up just a few times. The chain joins TRBV24-1 to TRBJ2-2, with 7 bases identical to TRBD2. This CDR3 region has 13 residues. Germline loops: CDR1 KGHDR, CDR2 SFDVKD. V shed 9 bases and J 4 bases; nucleotides not matched to a gene: 4. The CDR3 DNA reads as TGTGCCACCCGGGGGGAATCCACCGGGGAGCTGTTTTTT. Its translation: CATRGESTGELFF.

The sample holds one count of this clone. V usage is TRBV19 and J usage is TRBJ2-7, with 9 bases matching TRBD1. The CDR3 contains 15 residues. CDR1 and CDR2 (germline): LNHDA, SQIVND (reference sequence). Trimming took 3 bases from V and 6 from J; bases not matched to a gene: 9. CDR3 residues: CASSIRDRVDREQYF. The CDR3 DNA reads as TGTGCCAGTAGTATCAGGGACAGGGTAGACCGCGAGCAGTACTTC.

The rearrangement uses TRBV5-4 and TRBJ1-5; D perhaps matches TRBD1 (5 bases). CDR1 and CDR2 (germline): SGHNT, YYREEE (reference sequence). The CDR3 runs to 13 residues. Trimming removed 4 bases at V and 3 bases at J, with 8 bases between. The CDR3 region is CASSNGHNQPQHF. The CDR3 DNA reads as TGTGCCAGCAGCAACGGACACAATCAGCCCCAGCATTTT.

This clone was found a few times. The V gene is TRBV27, the J gene TRBJ1-5; the D gene is possibly TRBD1 (5 bases). The CDR3 consists of 14 residues. V lost 6 bases, J lost 6 bases, and 15 bases lay in between. Germline assignment: CDR1 MNHEY and CDR2 SMNVEV (reference sequence). The CDR3 region is CASRRTNQPQPQHF. The CDR3 bases are TGTGCCAGCAGAAGGACAAACCAGCCTCAGCCCCAGCATTTT.

The rearrangement uses TRBV4-2 and TRBJ1-4; no definite D call. V gave up 0 bases and J gave up 0 bases, with 14 bases separating them. This CDR3 has 18 residues. Germline CDR1 and CDR2: LGHNA and YNFKEQ. The DNA of the CDR3 is TGTGCCAGCAGCCAAGACACCCGATCGGGTGCAACTAATGAAAAACTGTTTTTT. Its translation: CASSQDTRSGATNEKLFF.

This clone has more than one count but fewer than ten. CDR3 coding DNA: TGTGCCAGCAGCCAAGGCGCGGGCCCCCCCCACAATGAGCAGTTCTTC. It is translated as CASSQGAGPPHNEQFF. The gene calls are TRBV14 and TRBJ2-1; a possible D gene is TRBD2 (5 bases). V gave up 1 base and J gave up 5 bases, with 15 bases separating them. The CDR3 has 16 residues. The germline CDR1 and CDR2 sequences are SGHDN and FVKESK.